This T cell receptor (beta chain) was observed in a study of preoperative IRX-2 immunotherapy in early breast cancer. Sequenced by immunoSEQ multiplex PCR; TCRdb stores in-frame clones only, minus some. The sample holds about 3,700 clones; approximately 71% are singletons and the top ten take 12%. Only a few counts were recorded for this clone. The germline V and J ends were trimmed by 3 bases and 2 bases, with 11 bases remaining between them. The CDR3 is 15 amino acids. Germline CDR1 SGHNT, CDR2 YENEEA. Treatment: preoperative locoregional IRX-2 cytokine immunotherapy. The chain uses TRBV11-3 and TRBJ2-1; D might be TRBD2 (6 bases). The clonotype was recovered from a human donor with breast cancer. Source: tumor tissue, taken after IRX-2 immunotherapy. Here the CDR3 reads CASSLSGRAYNEQFF. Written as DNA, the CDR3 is TGTGCCAGCAGCTTGAGCGGGCGCGCCTACAATGAGCAGTTCTTC.